This T cell receptor (beta chain) was observed in a study of T cells after yellow fever vaccination (dated by TCRdb to between 2017 and 2020). Concerning the study at large: The SMART-Seq v4 Ultra Low Input RNA kit was used to prepare libraries from fractions with low cell numbers. Blood was collected at multiple timepoints before and after primary and secondary immunization, and bulk PBMC replicates and cell subsets were isolated. To follow T-cell clones before and after both primary and booster YFV17D yellow fever vaccination, bulk TCR alpha and beta repertoires underwent longitudinal sequencing. Two healthy male donors made up the cohort, one aged 18 to 29 years and the other aged 30 to 39 years. The paper's findings and limits, for the study overall: Because abundant contaminating clonotypes from the bulk population could be contained in FACS-sorted repertoires, computational filtering was required. A small fraction of clonotypes appeared in both the CD4 and CD8 compartments, likely as a result of convergent recombination. Because only two donors were included in the study, the extent to which the findings can be generalized is limited. Compared with the primary T-cell response, the secondary T-cell response was faster but weaker, reaching its peak on day 5 rather than on day 15. After the booster, most of the clones that had expanded following primary vaccination were detected again (just under 97% of CD4 and around 90% of CD8), which suggests that memory was broadly maintained.

The germline V and J ends show losses of 2 bases and 4 bases respectively, and no gene match explains 4 bases of the junction. Reading from cysteine to phenylalanine, the CDR3 counts 16 amino acids. Of all the DNA, just the CDR3 is kept, 48 bases in frame from base 1. Looking up the germline V gene yields CDR1 MNHEY and CDR2 SVGEGT. The treatment or condition label, as the study defines it: live attenuated yellow fever vaccine strain. PBMCs were isolated from peripheral blood using a standard Ficoll-Paque protocol. CD4 and CD8 T-cell fractions were isolated with Dynabeads CD4 and CD8 positive selection kits. RNA was extracted with TriZol from bulk PBMCs, CD4 and CD8 fractions, and dextramer-positive and dextramer-negative fractions. TCR cDNA was synthesized by 5'RACE template switching, through which a universal primer site and unique molecular identifiers were introduced. Priming of cDNA synthesis was performed from both the TCR alpha and TCR beta constant segments. Libraries were amplified in two PCR steps, with sample barcodes and sequencing adapters added in the second step. Sequencing of the libraries was done on either Illumina HiSeq 2500 (2x100 bp) or NovaSeq (2x150 bp). From the authors' description of their analysis: Demultiplexing of reads and collapsing into UMI consensus sequences were performed with MIGEC, and V(D)J alignment was carried out with MiXCR. Vaccine-responding clonotypes were defined with edgeR using replicate PBMC samples, requiring FDR below 0.01 and a log2 fold change above 5 up to day 15. Each bulk clonotype was labeled CD4 or CD8 based on which sequenced repertoire, CD4 or CD8, contained the clonotype at higher abundance. TCRdb's own reprocessing of the public reads used fastp at Q25 and MiXCR and kept productive beta chains. CDR3 protein sequences are deduplicated, and each keeps its most common genes and DNA. It is TCRdb's table, rather than the study itself, that gives the V and J calls and clone size. Counted in this sample were roughly 250,000 distinct CDR3 sequences; over 10% of them appeared once. Jointly, the top ten make up 0.4% to 0.65% of the sample.

This clonotype came up many times. This receptor's antigen is unknown. No base quality information exists; no much larger clone differs at one position. The chain was built from TRBV6-2 or TRBV6-3 and TRBJ2-2; TRBD2 lines up with 10 middle nucleotides. This TCR was sampled from a man younger than 45 who received the YFV17D yellow fever vaccine. The sequenced sample was CD4+ T cells sorted from PBMCs, obtained 45 days after the yellow fever booster vaccination. This receptor carries the CDR3 CASSYPSGRATGELFF. The sequenced DNA is TGTGCCAGCAGTTACCCGAGCGGGAGGGCCACCGGGGAGCTGTTTTTT.